Included here is one TCR beta chain sequence, with context. Its matching antigen is unknown. Attachment of unique molecular identifiers to individual cDNA molecules was performed in the library. TCRdb fed the RACE reads into MiXCR, producing one record per CDR3 protein. The sample contains roughly 71,000 distinct CDR3 sequences, around 10% of which appear only once. Time point described: patch test 3, about 24 weeks after DPC sensitization. Treatment reported: therapeutic diphenylcyclopropenone sensitization with weekly scalp DPC. The data were taken from a study of human T cells and chemical hapten exposure. CDR1 and CDR2 (germline): SGHVS, FNYEAQ. The length of the CDR3 is 17 residues. J gave up 2 bases and V 4 bases, and 9 bases lay outside the gene matches. General study points: Expanded TCRs were compared with controls, and the expanded TCRs formed significantly more large CDR3 similarity clusters.

This sequence was found in a woman aged 45-65 years with alopecia areata. Some clones in this sample may be carry-over from other donors' samples. Here the sequenced sample was whole blood, taken in connection with sensitization to the hapten diphenylcyclopropenone (DPC). This chain joins TRBV7-6 and TRBJ1-5; 9 positions agree with TRBD1. CDR3 bases: TGTGCCAGCAGCTCCATGACAGGGGGATCGGGCAATCAGCCCCAGCATTTT. Its protein is CASSSMTGGSGNQPQHF.